The 16 T cell receptor beta chains given below trace back to one sample, sequenced in a study of blood T cell repertoires in COVID-19. Data came from immunoSEQ multiplex PCR; TCRdb stores just in-frame clones and leaves some out. This sample has 200,000 to 250,000 clones; 80% occur once, and the top ten carry over 10%. The sample consisted of peripheral blood. The receptor source for this set is a human donor in a cohort sampled during active COVID-19.

The chain combines TRBV6-5 with TRBJ1-6; TRBD1 agrees at 9 bases. V shed 4 bases, J shed 10 bases, and the junction held 5 bases outside the gene matches. The germline V gene encodes CDR1 MNHEY and CDR2 SVGAGI. This CDR3 region has 14 residues. In DNA form, the CDR3 reads TGTGCCAGCAGTTTAGACAGGGGGAAGTCACCCCTCCACTTT. Translated: CASSLDRGKSPLHF.

This chain connects TRBV6-5 to TRBJ2-7; 10 nucleotides match TRBD2. CDR1 MNHEY and CDR2 SVGAGI come from the germline V gene. The CDR3 sequence is 15 residues long. Losses at the gene ends were 5 bases for V and 5 bases for J; bases not matched to a gene: 9. The DNA for the CDR3 is TGTGCCAGCAGTCGAGCCGGGACTAGCGTCGACGAGCAGTACTTC. Translated, it gives CASSRAGTSVDEQYF.

The J gene is TRBJ2-3, the V gene TRBV7-2, with D tentatively TRBD2 (5 bases). The CDR3 is 14 residues long. The germline V and J ends were trimmed by 5 bases and 6 bases, with 15 bases remaining between them. Germline loops: CDR1 SGHTA, CDR2 FQGNSA. The CDR3 bases are TGTGCCAGCAGCCGCTGGAGGCCGGAGGATACGCAGTATTTT. This gives the protein CASSRWRPEDTQYF.

The table lists this clone with a count of one. The J gene is TRBJ1-2, the V gene TRBV28, with D unclear. This CDR3 has 12 residues. Germline loops: CDR1 MDHEN, CDR2 SYDVKM. Trimming removed 8 bases at V and 3 bases at J, with 10 bases between. The CDR3 sequence: CASLHGDYGYTF. CDR3 nucleotides: TGTGCCAGCCTACACGGGGACTATGGCTACACCTTC.

The genes are TRBV19 and TRBJ2-1; D uncertain. There are 12 residues in the CDR3. Germline-derived CDR1 and CDR2 are LNHDA and SQIVND (reference sequence). Trimming shortened V by 3 bases and J by 10 bases, and 10 bases separated the two germline ends. CDR3 coding DNA: TGTGCCAGTAGTATGCGGTACCGGGAGCAGTTCTTC. Its protein product is CASSMRYREQFF.

The rearrangement joins TRBV28 to TRBJ2-7; TRBD2 aligns across 7 bases. The CDR3 extends over 12 amino acids. Germline CDR1 reads MDHEN; CDR2 reads SYDVKM. J lost 6 bases, V lost 5 bases, and 4 bases had no gene match. CDR3 coding DNA: TGTGCCAGCAGTGAGGGCGGGGGCGAGCAGTACTTC. This encodes CASSEGGGEQYF.

The gene calls are TRBV6-5 and TRBJ2-3; no reliable D call. CDR1 and CDR2 from the germline V gene are MNHEY and SVGAGI. This CDR3 spans 15 amino acids. Trimming left V 5 bases short and J 0 bases short, with 12 bases between. The CDR3 bases are TGTGCCAGCAGTCCAGGATTTTTAAGCACAGATACGCAGTATTTT. It translates to CASSPGFLSTDTQYF.

This sequence joins TRBV12-3 or TRBV12-4 and TRBJ2-1, with TRBD2 matching 8 bases. This CDR3 is built from 13 residues. V shed 3 bases and J 10 bases; nucleotides not matched to a gene: 5. CDR3 residues: CASSLRTSREQFF. The CDR3 nucleotides read TGTGCCAGCAGTTTGCGGACTAGCCGGGAGCAGTTCTTC.

The chain links TRBV7-3 to TRBJ2-5, with 7 nucleotides matching TRBD2. CDR3 length: 13 amino acids. Trimming removed 5 bases from V and 5 bases from J; junction bases left unmatched: 5. CDR1 and CDR2 from the germline V gene are SGHTA and FQGTGA. The CDR3 DNA reads TGTGCCAGCAGCACCAACGGGGGGGAGACCCAGTACTTC. It translates to CASSTNGGETQYF.

V usage is TRBV28 and J usage is TRBJ2-7; 7 nucleotides match TRBD2. In germline, CDR1 is MDHEN, CDR2 SYDVKM. V was clipped by 6 bases and J by 5 bases; unmatched bases: 10. The CDR3 has 14 amino acids. The DNA for the CDR3 is TGTGCCAGCAGCTCCGGGGAGGGAGGAGACGAGCAGTACTTC. Translating it yields CASSSGEGGDEQYF.

At least ten counts were recorded for this clone. The chain links TRBV27 to TRBJ2-1, with 7 bases matching TRBD1. The CDR3 is 16 amino acids. V was clipped by 6 bases and J by 1 base; unmatched bases: 9. From germline, CDR1 is MNHEY and CDR2 SMNVEV (reference sequence). CDR3: CASSTSGTASYNEQFF. In DNA, the CDR3 is TGTGCCAGCAGCACGTCTGGGACAGCTTCCTACAATGAGCAGTTCTTC.

The chain links TRBV12-5 to TRBJ1-2; the D is unclear. The CDR3 covers 13 residues. V gave up 8 bases and J gave up 2 bases, with 12 bases separating them. CDR1 is LGHNT and CDR2 is FRNRAP in the germline V gene. The CDR3: CASRGEPNYGYTF. For the CDR3, the DNA is TGTGCTAGTCGAGGAGAACCCAACTATGGCTACACCTTC.

This clone has a handful of counts. The rearrangement links TRBV5-6 to TRBJ1-5; no firm D call. Germline CDR1 SGHDT, CDR2 YYEEEE. The CDR3 has 15 residues. V was trimmed by 4 bases and J by 5 bases, leaving 16 bases between them. CDR3 in amino acids: CASSTTIRPDQPQHF. The CDR3 region has the DNA TGTGCCAGCAGCACTACAATACGACCGGATCAGCCCCAGCATTTT.

This clone has a handful of counts. J is TRBJ2-3 and V is TRBV3-1 (or the pseudogene TRBV3-2), with 7 nucleotides matching TRBD2. This CDR3 region has 17 residues. The germline V gene has CDR1 LGHDT and CDR2 YNNKEL (reference sequence). Trimming removed 0 bases from V and 2 bases from J; junction bases left unmatched: 8. The CDR3 region has the DNA TGTGCCAGCAGCCAAGATTGGCGGGAGTCCTTCACAGATACGCAGTATTTT. Residues: CASSQDWRESFTDTQYF.

The chain uses TRBV7-2 and TRBJ2-7, with a tentative D call TRBD1 (5 bases). The length of the CDR3 is 14 residues. Trimming took off 5 bases at V and 0 bases at J, with 11 bases between the two ends. Germline lookup yields CDR1 SGHTA and CDR2 FQGNSA. The CDR3 sequence: CASSLKTVSYEQYF. Written as DNA, the CDR3 is TGTGCCAGCAGCCTCAAGACAGTCTCCTACGAGCAGTACTTC. Full variable domain (missing parts from reference TRBV7-2 and TRBJ2-7): GAGVSQSPSNKVTEKGKDVELRCDPISGHTALYWYRQSLGQGLEFLIYFQGNSAPDKSGLPSDRFSAERTGGSVSTLTIQRTQQEDSAVYLCASSLKTVSYEQYFGPGTRLTVT.

This clone was counted once. The CDR3 nucleotides read TGTGCCAGCCAGCTAGCCCTCCACACAGATACGCAGTATTTT. Protein product: CASQLALHTDTQYF. The V and J genes are TRBV2 and TRBJ2-3; a weak D match, TRBD2 (5 bases). This CDR3 has 14 residues. Germline assignment: CDR1 SNHLY and CDR2 FYNNEI. V was shortened by 8 bases and J by 2 bases, with 14 bases between the two germline ends.